These 19 T cell receptor beta chains share one sample of origin, sequenced in a study of cytomegalovirus exposure and HLA in healthy donors. The study ran its PCR with 60 Vbeta and 13 Jbeta primers. The data were produced by immunoSEQ multiplex PCR, yet TCRdb's version contains in-frame clones alone and is incomplete. The sample yields about 160,000 clones, 75% to 90% seen once. The sequencing sample was made of PBMCs. The receptors were sampled from a woman aged 18 to 35 in good health and CMV-seronegative.

The V gene is TRBV4-2, the J gene TRBJ2-3, with 9 nucleotides matching TRBD2. The CDR3 consists of 15 residues. Germline lookup yields CDR1 LGHNA and CDR2 YNFKEQ. V lost 3 bases and J lost 1; bases outside the gene matches: 2. The CDR3 region is CASSHSGSGTDTQYF. Here the CDR3 DNA reads TGTGCCAGCAGCCATAGCGGGAGTGGCACAGATACGCAGTATTTT.

This chain joins TRBV7-2 and TRBJ1-1; TRBD1 matches at 10 bases. The CDR3 runs to 15 residues. Germline V gene sequence: CDR1 SGHTA, CDR2 FQGNSA. The V and J ends lost 3 bases and 11 bases, in that order; junction bases with no gene match: 12. CDR3 sequence: CASSLGPGTGVMAFF. CDR3 DNA sequence: TGTGCCAGCAGCTTGGGTCCCGGGACAGGGGTCATGGCTTTCTTT.

The V gene is TRBV7-2, the J gene TRBJ2-5; 7 bases align to TRBD2. V shed 5 bases, J shed 7 bases, and the junction held 13 bases outside the gene matches. Germline CDR1 and CDR2: SGHTA and FQGNSA. The CDR3 covers 15 residues. CDR3 sequence (DNA): TGTGCCAGCAGCCCGACTAGCTCCGGGGGAGGGACCCAGTACTTC. Protein sequence: CASSPTSSGGGTQYF.

The chain combines TRBV7-9 with TRBJ2-2; TRBD2 aligns across 10 bases. This CDR3 has 19 amino acids. With V trimmed by 1 base and J by 5 bases, 13 bases remained unmatched. Germline assignment: CDR1 SEHNR and CDR2 FQNEAQ (reference sequence). In DNA, the CDR3 is TGTGCCAGCAGCTTAGGAGATAGCGGGAGGTCATCGTGGACCGGGGAGCTGTTTTTT. It translates to CASSLGDSGRSSWTGELFF. The variable domain in full, with the rest retrieved from reference TRBV7-9 and TRBJ2-2, is DTGVSQNPRHKITKRGQNVTFRCDPISEHNRLYWYRQTLGQGPEFLTYFQNEAQLEKSRLLSDRFSAERPKGSFSTLEIQRTEQGDSAMYLCASSLGDSGRSSWTGELFFGEGSRLTVL.

This clone appeared a single time. The CDR3 loop reads CASSSPGDAQGNYEQYF. The DNA of the CDR3 is TGTGCCAGCAGTTCCCCCGGCGACGCCCAGGGGAACTACGAGCAGTACTTC. The rearrangement uses TRBV28 and TRBJ2-7; D perhaps matches TRBD1 (6 bases). V lost 4 bases and J 3 bases, leaving 22 bases between the germline ends. The V gene's germline CDR1 is MDHEN and CDR2 SYDVKM. The CDR3 is 17 amino acids.

The rearrangement uses TRBV5-1 and TRBJ2-1; no firm D call. The ends were cut back, 4 bases at V and 4 bases at J, with 12 bases in the middle. CDR3 size: 14 residues. Germline V CDR1 and CDR2: SGHRS, YFSETQ. This chain's CDR3 is CASSPIDSYNEQFF. The DNA for the CDR3 is TGCGCCAGCAGCCCCATTGACTCTTACAATGAGCAGTTCTTC.

CDR3 region: CASSSASGGQGVPYEQYF. The CDR3 DNA reads TGTGCCAGCAGTTCCGCCTCGGGCGGACAGGGTGTCCCCTACGAGCAGTACTTC. J is TRBJ2-7 and V is TRBV28; 8 nucleotides align to TRBD1. CDR3 length: 18 residues. V was pared by 4 bases and J by 2 bases, with 16 bases of the junction left unmatched. The germline CDR1 and CDR2 sequences are MDHEN and SYDVKM.

The chain joins TRBV7-9 to TRBJ1-3; tentatively, D is TRBD1 (5 bases). V gave up 2 bases and J gave up 10 bases, with 18 bases separating them. Germline assignment: CDR1 SEHNR and CDR2 FQNEAQ (reference sequence). This CDR3 contains 15 residues. The CDR3, as DNA: TGTGCCAGCAGCTTACTGGGGCCCCCCACGGTGACCATATATTTT. The encoded protein is CASSLLGPPTVTIYF.

A remark on this clone: Other DNA variants within this sample encode the same CDR3. The genes are TRBV5-5 and TRBJ1-2; the D is unclear. Trimming removed 2 bases from V and 0 bases from J, with 8 bases in between. The CDR3 length is 14 residues. The V gene's germline CDR1 is SGHKS and CDR2 YYEKEE (reference sequence). In DNA form, the CDR3 reads TGTGCCAGCAGCTTTCAAGACTCTAACTATGGCTACACCTTC. Translating gives CASSFQDSNYGYTF.

V usage is TRBV2 and J usage is TRBJ1-2; 7 bases line up with TRBD1. The CDR3 has 15 residues. Germline V gene data show CDR1 as SNHLY and CDR2 as FYNNEI. V was pared by 1 base and J by 2 bases, with 4 bases of the junction left unmatched. The CDR3 sequence: CASSEEEGANYGYTF. CDR3 nucleotide sequence: TGTGCCAGCAGTGAAGAAGAGGGGGCAAACTATGGCTACACCTTC.

The genes are TRBV6-1 and TRBJ1-2; no reliable D call. This CDR3 has 13 amino acids. CDR1 is MNHNS and CDR2 is SASEGT in the germline V gene. V was trimmed by 5 bases and J by 1 base, leaving 8 bases between them. CDR3 bases: TGTGCCAGCAGTCAGGCGATTAACTATGGCTACACCTTC. Its translation is CASSQAINYGYTF.

The rearrangement uses TRBV9 and TRBJ2-3; 7 bases fit TRBD2. Per germline, CDR1 SGDLS and CDR2 YYNGEE. The CDR3 covers 16 residues. Trimming took 0 bases from V and 2 from J; bases not matched to a gene: 6. As DNA, the CDR3 is TGTGCCAGCAGCGTAGAATTAGCGGGTTTCACAGATACGCAGTATTTT. Protein sequence: CASSVELAGFTDTQYF.

A few counts support this clone. The chain carries TRBV30 and TRBJ1-2; TRBD1 agrees at 8 bases. Germline V gene data show CDR1 as GTSNPN and CDR2 as SVGIG (reference sequence). The CDR3 runs 13 residues. V gave up 4 bases and J gave up 3 bases; unmatched junction bases: 4. DNA for the CDR3: TGTGCCTGGACAGGGGGCTGGGACTATGGCTACACCTTC. Its translation is CAWTGGWDYGYTF.

This clone has a handful of counts. A junction boundary mismatches the germline segment, possibly from a read error. The rearrangement uses TRBV7-9 and TRBJ2-1; 8 bases agree with TRBD2. This CDR3 contains 12 residues. Germline V lookup: CDR1 SEHNR, CDR2 FQNEAQ (reference sequence). This CDR3 reads CSSSLVAGEQFF. In DNA form, the CDR3 reads TGTTCCAGCAGCTTAGTAGCGGGGGAGCAGTTCTTC. Together with reference TRBV7-9 and TRBJ2-1, the CDR3 gives the full variable domain: DTGVSQNPRHKITKRGQNVTFRCDPISEHNRLYWYRQTLGQGPEFLTYFQNEAQLEKSRLLSDRFSAERPKGSFSTLEIQRTEQGDSAMYLCSSSLVAGEQFFGPGTRLTVL.

The chain employs TRBV14 and TRBJ1-1; perhaps TRBD1 as D (6 bases). The CDR3 runs 13 residues. Germline CDR1 is SGHDN and CDR2 is FVKESK. Trimming cost V 6 bases and J 4 bases, with 12 bases left between them. CDR3 sequence reads: CASRYTGITEAFF. CDR3 sequence (DNA): TGTGCCAGCAGATATACAGGGATCACTGAAGCTTTCTTT.

This sequence joins TRBV4-2 and TRBJ1-1; the D is unclear. V dropped 2 bases and J dropped 3 bases, with 13 bases sitting between them. Germline V gene lookup returns CDR1 LGHNA and CDR2 YNFKEQ. There are 15 residues in the CDR3. CDR3 region: CASSQNEKTYTEAFF. Here the CDR3 DNA reads TGTGCCAGCAGCCAAAATGAGAAGACTTACACTGAAGCTTTCTTT.

The table lists this clone with a count of one. V is TRBV5-1 and J is TRBJ1-4, with 7 nucleotides matching TRBD1. V dropped 7 bases and J dropped 8; count of bases not matched to a gene: 11. The germline V gene has CDR1 SGHRS and CDR2 YFSETQ. The CDR3 has 14 amino acids. The CDR3 nucleotides read TGCGCCAGCTCAACAGGGGTGTCGGGAGAAAAACTGTTTTTT. Encoded protein: CASSTGVSGEKLFF.

This clone was seen a single time. This rearrangement joins TRBV19 to TRBJ2-5; 8 nucleotides line up with TRBD2. The junction had 8 bases not matched to a gene; V was cut back by 7 bases and J by 4 bases. The CDR3 sequence is 14 residues long. CDR1 LNHDA and CDR2 SQIVND come from the germline V gene (reference sequence). CDR3 sequence (DNA): TGTGCCAGTAATGCGGGAGGTAATCGAGAGACCCAGTACTTC. It yields the protein CASNAGGNRETQYF.

The genes are TRBV5-1 and TRBJ2-5; 8 positions agree with TRBD2. This CDR3 has 16 residues. With V trimmed by 1 base and J by 2 bases, 7 bases remained unmatched. Germline loops: CDR1 SGHRS, CDR2 YFSETQ. This CDR3 reads CASSLFRAGGQETQYF. The CDR3 coding sequence is TGCGCCAGCAGCTTGTTCCGGGCGGGGGGTCAAGAGACCCAGTACTTC.